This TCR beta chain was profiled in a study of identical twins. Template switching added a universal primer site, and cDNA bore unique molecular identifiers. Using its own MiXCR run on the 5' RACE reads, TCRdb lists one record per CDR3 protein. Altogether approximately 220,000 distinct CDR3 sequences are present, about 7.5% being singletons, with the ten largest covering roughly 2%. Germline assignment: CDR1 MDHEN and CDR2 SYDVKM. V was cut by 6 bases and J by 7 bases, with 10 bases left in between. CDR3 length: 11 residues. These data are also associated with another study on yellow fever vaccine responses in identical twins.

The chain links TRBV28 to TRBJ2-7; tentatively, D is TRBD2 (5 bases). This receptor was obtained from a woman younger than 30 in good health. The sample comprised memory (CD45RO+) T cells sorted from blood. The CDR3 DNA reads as TGTGCCAGCAGCACTAGGTGGGAGCAGTACTTC. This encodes CASSTRWEQYF.